This T cell receptor beta chain derives from a study of T cell responses to AZD1222 COVID-19 vaccine (dated by TCRdb to about 2021). General notes on the study: AZD1222 recipients given second doses at about 4 weeks or at about 12 weeks were pooled, since spike-specific TCR depth and breadth were not found to differ between the two schedules. TCR sequencing was performed for roughly 240 trial participants, of whom about 210 were given two doses of AZD1222 and approximately 26 were given two doses of MenACWY control vaccine. Trial participants were enrolled by age into subgroups of 18-55, 56-69 and 70-plus years, and roughly 160, 29 and 62 TCR-sequenced participants, respectively, were included in these subgroups. What the authors observed across the whole study: A significant rise in spike-specific TCR breadth and depth was observed after two AZD1222 doses relative to day 0 and relative to MenACWY recipients. Reportedly, almost half of the unique spike-specific TCRs recognized epitopes lying outside the regions that are mutated in the B.1.351 and B.1.1.7 variants. Because no day 14 peak-response samples were available, repertoires were characterized only after the peak T cell response. Only five to seven AZD1222 recipients were SARS-CoV-2 seropositive at baseline, limiting conclusions about previously exposed vaccinees. CD4 TCRs associated with the vaccine covered the entire spike protein, and the dominant responses were in regions 160-218 and 743-854. Most participants were white British and females outnumbered males, and the authors suggested that clonal diversity may have been underestimated. The 56-69-year group was small, and its depth increase did not reach significance, likely because of low power.

In light of the paper, this sample's time point label describes: baseline before first vaccination. Vaccinee samples were obtained from the UK trials COV001 and COV002, which included a single-blind randomized controlled phase 2/3 trial of AZD1222 (ChAdOx1 nCoV-19) in healthy adults. Trial participant PBMC samples were collected at day 0 and day 28 after the second dose for TCRbeta chain sequencing. About this clone itself: Its target antigen remains unknown. The input lacks base qualities; no much larger clone sits a single base away.

The CDR3 regions of human TCRbeta chains were subjected to immunosequencing. In the paper's pipeline: Repertoire TCRs were matched against a reference library of SARS-CoV-2-specific TCRs generated with the MIRA antigen-specificity platform. Breadth was defined as the fraction of unique TCRs that were SARS-CoV-2-associated, and depth was defined as the fraction of total T cells that were SARS-CoV-2-associated. Using the MIRA data, every spike-specific TCR was mapped to the spike region that the TCR reacted to and assigned to either a CD4 or a CD8 class. Log10-transformed breadth and depth values were compared by one-way ANOVA with Sidak's multiple comparisons tests. TCRdb retrieved this table from immuneACCESS and kept in-frame rearrangements only. Not all clones are present; in checked studies, unresolved V genes account for under half, and no reason is known for the remainder. The V and J calls and clone size were taken over from that table, and D and trimming were inferred from the DNA. The sample records approximately 190,000 clones, around 92% of which are singletons. The ten top clones hold 1% to 1.5% of the sample.

V trim: 1 base; J trim: 12 bases; unmatched bases: 13. The CDR3 goes from the cysteine to the phenylalanine over 16 residues. The CDR3 DNA has 48 bases and is translated from base 1. CDR1 is given as MGHRA and CDR2 as YSYEKL, both from the germline V gene. Recombination joined TRBV4-1 with TRBJ1-2; TRBD1 fits 11 bases in the junction. Sequences were derived from peripheral blood, sampled on day 0 of AZD1222 vaccination. The receptor was isolated from an adult in good health. The nucleotide sequence reads as follows: TGCGCCAGCAGCCAAGCCCACGGGACAGGGGGATCTAAGAACACCTTC. Translation gives CASSQAHGTGGSKNTF.